This TCR beta chain was identified in a study of glioma-infiltrating T cells. Study details: Sequencing aimed for roughly 4.5- to 10-fold coverage of about a million peripheral T cells. Study-level findings and limits: Very few CDR3 sequences were shared between tissue and blood. Above-expected tissue-blood divergence occurred in all gliomas, most in low-grade ones.

Using RNA template, CDR3s of TCR alpha and beta were amplified with iRepertoire arm-PCR. For one-step reverse transcription and amplification, 100-400 ng of tissue mRNA or PBMC total RNA was used. TCRdb reprocessed the multiplex PCR reads via MiXCR and lists one record per CDR3 protein. The table includes approximately 400,000 distinct CDR3 sequences, roughly two fifths detected once. This clonotype was detected ten times or more. The antigen remains unidentified. With V trimmed by 9 bases and J by 4 bases, 9 bases remained unmatched. CDR3 length: 14 amino acids. Germline CDR1 MNHNS, CDR2 SASEGT. V usage is TRBV6-1 and J usage is TRBJ1-2; TRBD1 aligns across 9 bases. This sequence was found in a human donor with low-grade glioma or glioblastoma, undergoing nonglioma brain surgery, or in good health (not recorded which). Sequenced: glioma tissue, nonneoplastic brain tissue, or PBMCs (not recorded which). In nucleotides, the CDR3 is TGTGCCAGTTTTCCGGGACAGGGATCCTATGGCTACACCTTC. Encoded protein: CASFPGQGSYGYTF.